This entry concerns a single T cell receptor (beta chain). This specimen comes from a study of cytomegalovirus exposure and HLA in healthy donors. The PCR used 60 Vbeta and 13 Jbeta primers. Repertoires were generated with immunoSEQ multiplex PCR, while TCRdb's copy carries only in-frame clones and drops some. The sample gives about 160,000 clones, 70% to 85% of which show up once; 4.3% is in the top ten. Germline V gene lookup returns CDR1 SGHVS and CDR2 FNYEAQ. With 1 base clipped from V and 2 bases from J, the junction kept 5 bases outside the gene matches. The CDR3 runs to 17 residues. This clonotype was obtained from a man between 40 and 49 years old in good health and CMV-seronegative. Sample: PBMCs. This chain uses TRBV7-6 with TRBJ2-2; TRBD2 matches at 9 bases. CDR3 region: CASSLDDSGGNTGELFF. CDR3 bases: TGTGCCAGCAGCTTAGATGATAGCGGGGGTAACACCGGGGAGCTGTTTTTT.